This TCR beta chain was sequenced in a study of cytomegalovirus exposure and HLA in healthy donors. Study-level findings and limits: Sequencing had likely introduced a cluster of highly shared sequence variants as an artifact.

PCR was performed using 60 Vbeta and 13 Jbeta primers. Method: immunoSEQ multiplex PCR; TCRdb's copy keeps in-frame clones and lacks some. In the table there are about 190,000 clones, around 83% of which are singletons. Comments on this clone: The antigen is unknown.

Germline CDR1 reads SGHRS; CDR2 reads YFSETQ. V was clipped by 4 bases and J by 5 bases, with 18 bases between them. The CDR3 is made up of 16 amino acids. The specimen was PBMCs. This TCR came from a man aged 45 to 65 in good health and CMV-seronegative. The chain has TRBV5-1 and TRBJ2-2, with D possibly matching TRBD1 (6 bases). Here the CDR3 DNA reads TGCGCCAGCAGCCCCGACCCGCAGGGGAGAACCGGGGAGCTGTTTTTT. Translating gives CASSPDPQGRTGELFF.